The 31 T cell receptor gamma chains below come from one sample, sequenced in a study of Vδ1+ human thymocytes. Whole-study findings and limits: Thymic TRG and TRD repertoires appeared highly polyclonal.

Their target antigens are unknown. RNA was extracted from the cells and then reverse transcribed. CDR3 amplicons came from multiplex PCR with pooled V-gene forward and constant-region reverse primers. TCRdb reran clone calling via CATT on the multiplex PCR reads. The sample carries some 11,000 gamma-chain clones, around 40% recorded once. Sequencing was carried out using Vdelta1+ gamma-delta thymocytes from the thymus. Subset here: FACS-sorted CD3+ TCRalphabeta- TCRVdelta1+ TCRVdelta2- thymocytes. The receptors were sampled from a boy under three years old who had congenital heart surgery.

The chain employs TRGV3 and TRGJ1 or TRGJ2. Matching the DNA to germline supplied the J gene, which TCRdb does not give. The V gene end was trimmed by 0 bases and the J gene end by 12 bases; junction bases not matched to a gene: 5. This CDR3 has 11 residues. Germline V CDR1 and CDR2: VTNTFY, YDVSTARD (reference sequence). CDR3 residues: CATWDRPVKLF. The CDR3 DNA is TGTGCCACCTGGGACAGGCCCGTGAAACTCTTT.

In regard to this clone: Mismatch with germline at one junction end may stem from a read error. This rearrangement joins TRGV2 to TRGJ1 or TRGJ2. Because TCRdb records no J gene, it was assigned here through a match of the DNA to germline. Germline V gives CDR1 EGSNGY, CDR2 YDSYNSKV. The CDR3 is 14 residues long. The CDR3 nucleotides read TGTGCCACCTGGGGCGGGCAGGGGGATTATAAGAAACTCTTT. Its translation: CATWGGQGDYKKLF.

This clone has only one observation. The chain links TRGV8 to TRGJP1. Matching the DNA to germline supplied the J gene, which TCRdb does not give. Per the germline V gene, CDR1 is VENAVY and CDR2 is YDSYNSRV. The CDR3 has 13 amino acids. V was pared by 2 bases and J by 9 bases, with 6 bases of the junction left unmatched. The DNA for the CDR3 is TGTGCCACCTGGGATAAATCCAGTTGGTTCAAGATATTT. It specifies CATWDKSSWFKIF.

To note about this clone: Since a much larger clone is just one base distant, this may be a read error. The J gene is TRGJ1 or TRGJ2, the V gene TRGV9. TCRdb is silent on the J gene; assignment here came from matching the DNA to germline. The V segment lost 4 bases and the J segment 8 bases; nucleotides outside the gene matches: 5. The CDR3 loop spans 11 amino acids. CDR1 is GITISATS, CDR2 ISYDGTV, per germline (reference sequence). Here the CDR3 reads CALWEVNKKLF. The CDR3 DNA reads TGTGCCTTGTGGGAAGTGAATAAGAAACTCTTT.

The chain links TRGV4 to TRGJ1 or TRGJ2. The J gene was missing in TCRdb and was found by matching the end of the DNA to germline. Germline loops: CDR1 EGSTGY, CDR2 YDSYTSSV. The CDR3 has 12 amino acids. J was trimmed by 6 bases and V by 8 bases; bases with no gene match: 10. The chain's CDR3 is CATSDRGYKKLF. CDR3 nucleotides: TGTGCCACCTCCGATCGTGGTTATAAGAAACTCTTT.

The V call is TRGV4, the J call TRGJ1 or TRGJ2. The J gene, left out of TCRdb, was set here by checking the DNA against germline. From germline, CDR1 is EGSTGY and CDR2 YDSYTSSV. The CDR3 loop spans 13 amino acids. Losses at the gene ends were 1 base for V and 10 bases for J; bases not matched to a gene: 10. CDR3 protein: CATWDGIQWKKLF. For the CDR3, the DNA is TGTGCCACCTGGGATGGCATACAATGGAAGAAACTCTTT.

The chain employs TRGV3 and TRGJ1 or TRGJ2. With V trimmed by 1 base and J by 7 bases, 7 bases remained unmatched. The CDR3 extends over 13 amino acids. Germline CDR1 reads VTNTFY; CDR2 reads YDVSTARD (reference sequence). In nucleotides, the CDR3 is TGTGCCACCTGGGACAGAAATCCATATAAGAAACTCTTT. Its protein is CATWDRNPYKKLF.

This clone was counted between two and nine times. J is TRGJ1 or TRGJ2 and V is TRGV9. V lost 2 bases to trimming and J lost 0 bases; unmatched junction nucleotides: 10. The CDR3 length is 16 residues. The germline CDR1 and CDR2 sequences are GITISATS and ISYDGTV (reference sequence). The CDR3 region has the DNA TGTGCCTTGTGGGAGGGCTCCACCCCGAATTATTATAAGAAACTCTTT. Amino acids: CALWEGSTPNYYKKLF.

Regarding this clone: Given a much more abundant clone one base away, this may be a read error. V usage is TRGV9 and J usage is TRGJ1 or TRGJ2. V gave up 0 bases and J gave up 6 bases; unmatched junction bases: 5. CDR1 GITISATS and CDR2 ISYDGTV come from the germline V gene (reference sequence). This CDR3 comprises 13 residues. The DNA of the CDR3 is TGTGCCTTGTGGGAGGTGCATTGTTATAAGAAACTCTTT. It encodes CALWEVHCYKKLF.

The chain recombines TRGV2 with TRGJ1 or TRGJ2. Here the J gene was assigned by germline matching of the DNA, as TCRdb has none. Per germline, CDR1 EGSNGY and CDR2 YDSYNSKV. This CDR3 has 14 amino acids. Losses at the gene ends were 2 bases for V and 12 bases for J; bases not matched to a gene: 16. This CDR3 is CATWDEPPSGGKLF. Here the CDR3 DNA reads TGTGCCACCTGGGACGAGCCCCCGTCTGGCGGGAAACTCTTT.

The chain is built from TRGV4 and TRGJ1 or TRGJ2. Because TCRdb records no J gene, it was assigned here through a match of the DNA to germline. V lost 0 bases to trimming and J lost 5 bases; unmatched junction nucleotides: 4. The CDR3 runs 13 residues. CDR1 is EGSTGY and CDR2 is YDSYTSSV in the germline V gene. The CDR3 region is CATWDGRDYKKLF. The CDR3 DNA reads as TGTGCCACCTGGGATGGGCGTGATTATAAGAAACTCTTT.

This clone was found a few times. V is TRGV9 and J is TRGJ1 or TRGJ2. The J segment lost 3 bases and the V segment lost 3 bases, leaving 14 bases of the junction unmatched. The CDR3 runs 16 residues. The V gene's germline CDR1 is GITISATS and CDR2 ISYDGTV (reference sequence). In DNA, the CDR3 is TGTGCCTTGTGGGAGCCGAATTTCGAATTTTATTATAAGAAACTCTTT. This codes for CALWEPNFEFYYKKLF.

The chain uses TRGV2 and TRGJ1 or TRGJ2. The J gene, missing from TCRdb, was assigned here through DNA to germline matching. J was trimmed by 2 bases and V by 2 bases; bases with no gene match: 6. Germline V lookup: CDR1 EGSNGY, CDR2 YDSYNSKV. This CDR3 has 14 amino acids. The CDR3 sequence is CATWDDPYYYKKLF. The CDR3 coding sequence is TGTGCCACCTGGGACGACCCATATTATTATAAGAAACTCTTT.

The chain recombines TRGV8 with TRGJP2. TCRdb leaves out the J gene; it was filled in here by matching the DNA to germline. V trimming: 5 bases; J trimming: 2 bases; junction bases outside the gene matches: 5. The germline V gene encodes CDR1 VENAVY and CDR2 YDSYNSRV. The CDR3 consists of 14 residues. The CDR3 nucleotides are TGTGCCACCTGGGGGCGGAGTAGTGATTGGATCAAGACGTTT. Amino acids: CATWGRSSDWIKTF.

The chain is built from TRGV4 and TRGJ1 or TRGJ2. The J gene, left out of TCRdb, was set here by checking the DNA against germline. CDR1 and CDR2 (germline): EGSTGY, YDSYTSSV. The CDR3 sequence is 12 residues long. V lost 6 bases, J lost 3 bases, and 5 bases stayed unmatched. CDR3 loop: CATWLPYYKKLF. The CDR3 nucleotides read TGTGCCACCTGGCTGCCTTATTATAAGAAACTCTTT.

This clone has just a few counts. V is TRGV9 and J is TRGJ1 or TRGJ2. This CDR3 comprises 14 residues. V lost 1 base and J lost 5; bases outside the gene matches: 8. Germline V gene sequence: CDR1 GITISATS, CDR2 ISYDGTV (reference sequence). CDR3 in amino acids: CALWEVSPNYKKLF. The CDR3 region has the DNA TGTGCCTTGTGGGAGGTTAGCCCAAATTATAAGAAACTCTTT.

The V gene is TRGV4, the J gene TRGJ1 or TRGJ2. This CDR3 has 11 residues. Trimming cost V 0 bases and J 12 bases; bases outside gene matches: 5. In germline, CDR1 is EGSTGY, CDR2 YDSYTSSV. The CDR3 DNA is TGTGCCACCTGGGATGGGCTAACGAAACTCTTT. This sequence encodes CATWDGLTKLF.

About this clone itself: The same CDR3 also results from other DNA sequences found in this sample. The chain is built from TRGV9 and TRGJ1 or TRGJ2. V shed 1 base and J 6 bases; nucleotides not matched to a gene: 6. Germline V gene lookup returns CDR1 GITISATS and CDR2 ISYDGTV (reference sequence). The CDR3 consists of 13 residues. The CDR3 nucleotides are TGTGCCTTGTGGGAGGTCCTCGGTTATAAGAAACTCTTT. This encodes CALWEVLGYKKLF.

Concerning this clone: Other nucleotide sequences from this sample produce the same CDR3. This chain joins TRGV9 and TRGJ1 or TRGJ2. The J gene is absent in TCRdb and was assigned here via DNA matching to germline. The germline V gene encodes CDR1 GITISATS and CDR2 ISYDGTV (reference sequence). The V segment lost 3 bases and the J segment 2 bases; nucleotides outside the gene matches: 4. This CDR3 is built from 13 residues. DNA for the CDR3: TGTGCCTTGTGGGAGCCCGATTATTATAAGAAACTCTTT. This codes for CALWEPDYYKKLF.

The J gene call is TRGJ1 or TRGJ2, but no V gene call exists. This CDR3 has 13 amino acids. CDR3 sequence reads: CATWDLHYYKKLF. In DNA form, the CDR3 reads TGTGCCACCTGGGATCTGCATTATTATAAGAAACTCTTT.

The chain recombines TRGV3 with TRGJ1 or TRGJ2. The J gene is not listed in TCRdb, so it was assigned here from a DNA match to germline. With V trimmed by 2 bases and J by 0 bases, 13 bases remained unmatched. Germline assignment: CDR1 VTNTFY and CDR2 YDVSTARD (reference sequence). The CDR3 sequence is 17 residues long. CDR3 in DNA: TGTGCCACCTGGGACACCGACACTAGATCGAATTATTATAAGAAACTCTTT. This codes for CATWDTDTRSNYYKKLF.

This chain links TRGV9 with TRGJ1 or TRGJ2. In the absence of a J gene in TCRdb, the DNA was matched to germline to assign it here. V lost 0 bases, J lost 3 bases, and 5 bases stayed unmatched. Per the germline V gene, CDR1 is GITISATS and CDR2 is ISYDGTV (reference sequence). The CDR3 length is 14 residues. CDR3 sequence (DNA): TGTGCCTTGTGGGAGGTGAAGGGTTATTATAAGAAACTCTTT. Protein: CALWEVKGYYKKLF.

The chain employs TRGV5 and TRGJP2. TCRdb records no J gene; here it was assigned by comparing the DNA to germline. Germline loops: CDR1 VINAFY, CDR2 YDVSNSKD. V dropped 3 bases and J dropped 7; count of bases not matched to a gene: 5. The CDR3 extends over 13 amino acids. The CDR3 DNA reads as TGTGCCACCTGGGACGGGATTGATTGGATCAAGACGTTT. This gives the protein CATWDGIDWIKTF.

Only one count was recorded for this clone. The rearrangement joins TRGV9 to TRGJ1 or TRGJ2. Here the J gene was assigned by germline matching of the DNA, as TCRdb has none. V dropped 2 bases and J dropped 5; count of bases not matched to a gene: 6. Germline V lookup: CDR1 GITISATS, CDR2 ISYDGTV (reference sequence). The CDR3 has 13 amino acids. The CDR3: CALWEATNYKKLF. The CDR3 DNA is TGTGCCTTGTGGGAGGCCACGAATTATAAGAAACTCTTT.

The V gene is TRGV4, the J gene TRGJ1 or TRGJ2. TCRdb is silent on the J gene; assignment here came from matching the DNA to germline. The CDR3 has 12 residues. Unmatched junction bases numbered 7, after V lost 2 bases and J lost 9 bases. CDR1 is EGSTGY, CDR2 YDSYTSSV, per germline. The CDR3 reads CATWDEWGKKLF. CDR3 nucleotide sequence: TGTGCCACCTGGGATGAGTGGGGTAAGAAACTCTTT.

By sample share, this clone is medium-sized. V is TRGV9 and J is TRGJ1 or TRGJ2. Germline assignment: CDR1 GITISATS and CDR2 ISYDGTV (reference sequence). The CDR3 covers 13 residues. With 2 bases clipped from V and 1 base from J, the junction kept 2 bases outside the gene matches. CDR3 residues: CALWEDNYYKKLF. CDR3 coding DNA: TGTGCCTTGTGGGAGGACAATTATTATAAGAAACTCTTT.

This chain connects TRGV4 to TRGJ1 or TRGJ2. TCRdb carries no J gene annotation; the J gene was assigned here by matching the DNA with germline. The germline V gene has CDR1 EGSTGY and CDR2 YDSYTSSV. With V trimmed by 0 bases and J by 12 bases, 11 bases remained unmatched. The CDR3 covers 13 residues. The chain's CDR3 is CATWDGPKLGKLF. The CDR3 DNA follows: TGTGCCACCTGGGATGGGCCAAAGTTGGGGAAACTCTTT.

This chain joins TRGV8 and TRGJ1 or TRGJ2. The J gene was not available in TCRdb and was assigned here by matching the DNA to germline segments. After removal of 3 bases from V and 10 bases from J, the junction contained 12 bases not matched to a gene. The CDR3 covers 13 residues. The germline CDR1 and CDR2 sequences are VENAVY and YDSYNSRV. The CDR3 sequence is CATWDPISDKKLF. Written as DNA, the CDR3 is TGTGCCACCTGGGATCCCATATCAGACAAGAAACTCTTT.

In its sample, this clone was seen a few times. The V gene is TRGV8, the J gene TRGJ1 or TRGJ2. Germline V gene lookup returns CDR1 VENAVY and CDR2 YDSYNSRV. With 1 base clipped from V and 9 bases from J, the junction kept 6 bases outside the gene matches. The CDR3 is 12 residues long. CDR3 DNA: TGTGCCACCTGGGATAGCGGCTCTAAGAAACTCTTT. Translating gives CATWDSGSKKLF.

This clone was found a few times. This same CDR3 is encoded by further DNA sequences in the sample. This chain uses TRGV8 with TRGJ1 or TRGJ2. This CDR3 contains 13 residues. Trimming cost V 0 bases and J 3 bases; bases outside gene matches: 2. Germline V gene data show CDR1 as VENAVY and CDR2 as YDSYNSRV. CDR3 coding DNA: TGTGCCACCTGGGATAGGGGTTATTATAAGAAACTCTTT. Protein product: CATWDRGYYKKLF.

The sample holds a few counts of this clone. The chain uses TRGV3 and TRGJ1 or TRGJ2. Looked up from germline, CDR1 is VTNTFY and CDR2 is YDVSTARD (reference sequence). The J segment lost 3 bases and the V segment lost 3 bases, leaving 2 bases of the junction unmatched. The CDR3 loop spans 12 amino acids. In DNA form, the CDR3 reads TGTGCCACCTGGGACTTTTATTATAAGAAACTCTTT. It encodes CATWDFYYKKLF.